This T cell receptor beta chain was retrieved from a study of cytomegalovirus exposure and HLA in healthy donors. This CDR3 comprises 14 residues. Germline V gives CDR1 SGHVS, CDR2 FQNEAQ. V lost 5 bases, J lost 1 base, and 9 bases lay in between. Vbeta (60) and Jbeta (13) primers were used in the PCR. This table comes from immunoSEQ multiplex PCR, and its TCRdb copy is limited to in-frame clones, with some not included. The sample shows tens of thousands of clones, around three quarters of them seen only once. This receptor was identified in a female donor in good health and CMV-seronegative. Sequenced material: PBMCs. This chain uses TRBV7-8 with TRBJ1-3; D is uncertain. The CDR3 DNA reads as TGTGCCAGCAGCCCACAGCAATCTGGAAACACCATATATTTT. Its translation is CASSPQQSGNTIYF.